These 3 T cell receptor beta chains share one sample of origin, sequenced in a study of blood T cells in healthy people across ages. PCR was performed a second time for about 7 to 11 cycles using a sample-barcoded 5' primer and a J-beta primer mix. TCRdb independently ran MiXCR on the 5' RACE reads; one entry per CDR3 protein. Among approximately 800,000 distinct CDR3 sequences listed, 30% to 45% were seen once. Sequenced input: blood. The receptors were sampled from a man aged 18-30 years in good health.

This clonotype has only a few counts. Possible read error: a much larger clone is one base away. The V gene is TRBV12-3 or TRBV12-4, the J gene TRBJ2-3, with TRBD2 matching over 7 bases. With V trimmed by 5 bases and J by 1 base, 9 bases remained unmatched. There are 16 residues in the CDR3. The DNA for the CDR3 is TGTGCCAGCAGTCCTGGACTAGTGGGGGGCACAGATACGCAGTATTTT. It yields the protein CASSPGLVGGTDTQYF.

Concerning this clonotype itself: Sequence at one end of the junction differs from germline and may be a read error. V is TRBV20-1 and J is TRBJ2-5, with TRBD2 matching over 12 bases. TRBJ2-7 matches the DNA end more closely, so the J call is doubtful. This CDR3 spans 15 amino acids. Germline V gives CDR1 DFQATT, CDR2 SNEGSKA (reference sequence). DNA for the CDR3: TGCGGTGCTAGATTCCCTAGCGGGGGGGCCTACGAGCAGTACTTC. Protein sequence: CGARFPSGGAYEQYF.

This clonotype is a singleton in its sample. A read error is possible here, since a much larger clone lies one base away. This chain connects TRBV12-3 or TRBV12-4 to TRBJ2-6; 8 bases align to TRBD1. The CDR3 loop spans 17 amino acids. The CDR3 here is CAGSRGTGGSGANVLTF. CDR3 in DNA: TGTGCCGGCAGTAGAGGGACAGGAGGCTCTGGGGCCAACGTCCTGACTTTC.